This TCR beta chain appears in the sequencing data of a study of CD8 T cells in ankylosing spondylitis. Overall study results and limits: Reactive arthritis synovial fluid and blood were previously reported to contain some motif variants. Seemingly characteristic of ankylosing spondylitis blood was a TCR beta motif consisting of roughly 8 highly homologous variants. Matched synovial fluid from ankylosing spondylitis patients was reported to be enriched for disease-linked clones.

The sample holds many counts of this clonotype. The antigen is not known. Libraries for TCR beta were made by quantitative 5'-RACE with molecular barcodes. TCRdb reprocessed the 5' RACE reads with MiXCR, giving one entry per CDR3 protein. The table shows 700,000 to 1,000,000 distinct CDR3 sequences, with 12% occurring only once. This CDR3 spans 14 amino acids. Germline CDR1 reads LGHNA; CDR2 reads YSLEER. Between the trimmed V and J ends, which lost 0 bases and 1 base, there was a span of 6 bases. The rearrangement links TRBV4-3 to TRBJ1-1; D ambiguous. Source material: blood, either unsorted or a sorted T cell fraction (not recorded which). The TCR sequence derives from a male donor with ankylosing spondylitis. The CDR3, as DNA: TGCGCCAGCAGCCAAGAGAAGGGGAACACTGAAGCTTTCTTT. It codes for CASSQEKGNTEAFF.